The clone carrying this T cell receptor (beta chain) was found many times. Antigen: not known. The data were taken from a study of blood T cells in healthy people across ages. The wider study: Researchers report that template switching captured about one barcoded beta molecule per two T cells. Study findings and constraints: It was found that TCR beta diversity correlated strongly with the percentage of naive T cells.

The donors, aged about 6 to 100, were healthy Caucasians from Russia. A sample-barcoded 5' primer and a J-beta primer mix were used in a second PCR of about 7 to 12 cycles. MiXCR, run by TCRdb on the 5' RACE reads, gives a single entry per CDR3 protein. The data contain about 580,000 distinct CDR3 sequences, roughly 48% of them singletons. V gave up 0 bases and J gave up 3 bases, with 13 bases separating them. This CDR3 spans 15 amino acids. Germline lookup yields CDR1 SGDLS and CDR2 YYNGEE. The material sequenced was blood. The sequence derives from an older man in good health. This chain joins TRBV9 and TRBJ2-7; D unresolved. The CDR3, as DNA: TGTGCCAGCAGCGTAGCCTTAGGGCTAAACTACGAGCAGTACTTC. It codes for CASSVALGLNYEQYF.